This TCR beta chain was identified during a study of long-term antiretroviral therapy in people with HIV. This clone was observed a few times. The CDR3 consists of 15 residues. Trimming took off 4 bases at V and 7 bases at J, with 14 bases between the two ends. Germline CDR1 is SEHNR and CDR2 is FQNEAQ (reference sequence). The authors ran the immunoSEQ assay, v3.0, at survey level. The method was immunoSEQ multiplex PCR; TCRdb's version includes in-frame clones alone and lacks a portion of them. The table records under 20,000 clones, roughly 83% of them present only once. The receptor comes from a man aged 40-49 years with HIV. The material was unsorted PBMCs, obtained just before starting antiretroviral therapy. The rearrangement joins TRBV7-9 to TRBJ1-6; D not certain. The CDR3: CASSYTGSTNSPLHF. CDR3 DNA sequence: TGTGCCAGCAGCTATACCGGGTCTACCAATTCACCCCTCCACTTT.